This passage covers 22 T cell receptor beta chains from one sample sequenced in a study of graft-versus-host responses after intestinal transplantation. Assay used: immunoSEQ multiplex PCR; TCRdb lists only in-frame clones, some missing. The sample gives tens of thousands of clones, roughly nine tenths of which show up once; 5% to 6.5% is in the top ten. Here the sequenced sample was PBMCs, taken approximately 97 weeks after intestinal transplant. The receptors derive from a human patient who received an intestinal transplant, so some T cells may come from the graft donor.

The V gene is TRBV5-1, the J gene TRBJ2-1; 10 bases match TRBD2. With V trimmed by 3 bases and J by 3 bases, 0 bases remained unmatched. CDR3 length equals 14 residues. Germline V gene lookup returns CDR1 SGHRS and CDR2 YFSETQ. The CDR3 spells CASSSSGGYNEQFF. CDR3 coding DNA: TGCGCCAGCAGCTCTAGCGGGGGCTACAATGAGCAGTTCTTC.

The CDR3 protein is CASTRGQFGNQPQHF. CDR3 DNA: TGTGCCAGTACCAGGGGACAGTTCGGCAATCAGCCCCAGCATTTT. This chain connects TRBV19 to TRBJ1-5; 7 bases map to TRBD1. This CDR3 has 15 residues. The germline V gene has CDR1 LNHDA and CDR2 SQIVND (reference sequence). The junction had 8 bases not matched to a gene; V was cut back by 7 bases and J by 2 bases.

The gene calls are TRBV5-1 and TRBJ2-7; 9 nucleotides line up with TRBD1. The germline V gene has CDR1 SGHRS and CDR2 YFSETQ. The CDR3 spans 14 residues. The V gene end was trimmed by 7 bases and the J gene end by 0 bases; junction bases not matched to a gene: 5. The CDR3 DNA is TGCGCCAGCGCAAGGGGACAGGGCTCCTACGAGCAGTACTTC. Translating it yields CASARGQGSYEQYF. The variable domain in full, with the rest retrieved from reference TRBV5-1 and TRBJ2-7, is KAGVTQTPRYLIKTRGQQVTLSCSPISGHRSVSWYQQTPGQGLQFLFEYFSETQRNKGNFPGRFSGRQFSNSRSEMNVSTLELGDSALYLCASARGQGSYEQYFGPGTRLTVT.

The chain joins TRBV5-6 to TRBJ2-3; 12 bases agree with TRBD2. The CDR3 has 15 amino acids. After removal of 6 bases from V and 2 bases from J, the junction contained 4 bases not matched to a gene. Germline loops: CDR1 SGHDT, CDR2 YYEEEE. The CDR3 DNA is TGTGCCAGCACGGGACTAGCGGGTGACACAGATACGCAGTATTTT. It is translated as CASTGLAGDTDTQYF.

This rearrangement joins TRBV6-6 to TRBJ2-1, with 7 bases matching TRBD2. CDR1 MNHNY and CDR2 SVGAGI come from the germline V gene (reference sequence). The CDR3 has 14 amino acids. J was trimmed by 5 bases and V by 8 bases; bases with no gene match: 9. The CDR3 DNA follows: TGTGCCAGCGGCACTAGCGAAGGCAACAATGAGCAGTTCTTC. Protein product: CASGTSEGNNEQFF.

Here the CDR3 DNA reads TGTGCCATCAGTGATCCGGGACAGGGCGACTATGGCTACACCTTC. It codes for CAISDPGQGDYGYTF. V gene TRBV10-3 combines with J gene TRBJ1-2; TRBD1 matches 9 bases. Germline CDR1 ENHRY, CDR2 SYGVKD. This CDR3 contains 15 residues. Unmatched junction bases numbered 5, after V lost 3 bases and J lost 3 bases.

The chain links TRBV6-1 to TRBJ1-4, with 7 positions matching TRBD1. CDR1 is MNHNS and CDR2 is SASEGT in the germline V gene. The CDR3 sequence is 15 residues long. Unmatched junction bases numbered 5, after V lost 4 bases and J lost 3 bases. Here the CDR3 reads CASSGRDSANEKLFF. CDR3 bases: TGTGCCAGCAGTGGTAGGGACAGCGCTAATGAAAAACTGTTTTTT.

The chain recombines TRBV14 with TRBJ2-6; D possibly corresponds to TRBD1 (6 bases). The V gene lost 4 bases and the J gene lost 2 bases, with 18 bases spanning the gap. Germline values: CDR1 SGHDN, CDR2 FVKESK. This CDR3 contains 18 residues. CDR3 in DNA: TGTGCCAGCAGCCTTAGACAGGCGCCGGGGACTGGGGCCAACGTCCTGACTTTC. Amino acids: CASSLRQAPGTGANVLTF.

This sequence joins TRBV4-1 and TRBJ2-1, with 7 bases fitting TRBD1. Germline lookup yields CDR1 MGHRA and CDR2 YSYEKL. J lost 5 bases, V lost 4 bases, and 11 bases had no gene match. The CDR3 extends over 16 amino acids. For the CDR3, the DNA is TGCGCCAGCAGCCCCTATAGGGGGCTCCAACACAATGAGCAGTTCTTC. Residues: CASSPYRGLQHNEQFF.

The J gene is TRBJ2-1, the V gene TRBV2; D is unresolved. V was cut by 9 bases and J by 4 bases, with 13 bases left in between. The germline gives CDR1 SNHLY, CDR2 FYNNEI. The length of the CDR3 is 13 residues. The DNA for the CDR3 is TGTGCCAGTGACCGTGCTTTATACAATGAGCAGTTCTTC. Translating gives CASDRALYNEQFF.

V usage is TRBV6-1 and J usage is TRBJ2-6, with unresolved D. This CDR3 has 14 amino acids. Trimming removed 8 bases from V and 3 bases from J, with 11 bases in between. CDR1 is MNHNS and CDR2 is SASEGT in the germline V gene. The CDR3 bases are TGTGCCAGCCTGAAATCCGATGGGGCCAACGTCCTGACTTTC. The encoded protein is CASLKSDGANVLTF.

A single count supports this clone. The chain uses TRBV6-5 and TRBJ1-1; TRBD1 aligns across 9 bases. The CDR3 sequence is 15 residues long. J was trimmed by 3 bases and V by 2 bases; bases with no gene match: 4. Germline V gene lookup returns CDR1 MNHEY and CDR2 SVGAGI. CDR3 coding DNA: TGTGCCAGCAGTTACGGGGACAGGGCGGACACTGAAGCTTTCTTT. Translation: CASSYGDRADTEAFF.

The chain uses TRBV2 and TRBJ2-2, with a weak D call TRBD1 (6 bases). The CDR3 is 13 amino acids. The V end lost 6 bases, the J end lost 5 bases, and 10 bases lay between the germline ends. Per the germline V gene, CDR1 is SNHLY and CDR2 is FYNNEI. CDR3 amino acids: CASSSDRTGELFF. The CDR3 DNA reads TGTGCCAGCAGCTCGGACAGAACCGGGGAGCTGTTTTTT. Variable domain in full (rest from reference TRBV2 and TRBJ2-2): EPEVTQTPSHQVTQMGQEVILRCVPISNHLYFYWYRQILGQKVEFLVSFYNNEISEKSEIFDDQFSVERPDGSNFTLKIRSTKLEDSAMYFCASSSDRTGELFFGEGSRLTVL.

This chain connects TRBV5-1 to TRBJ2-5, with 10 bases identical to TRBD2. There are 16 residues in the CDR3. Germline trimming cut 4 bases from V and 2 bases from J; bases unmatched to any gene: 8. CDR1 and CDR2 (germline): SGHRS, YFSETQ. CDR3 nucleotide sequence: TGCGCCAGCAGCCCGAAGCGGGGGGGCAATCAAGAGACCCAGTACTTC. Its protein product is CASSPKRGGNQETQYF.

The gene calls are TRBV7-9 and TRBJ2-1, with TRBD2 matching over 9 bases. This CDR3 spans 14 amino acids. J was trimmed by 0 bases and V by 7 bases; bases with no gene match: 1. Germline V gene lookup returns CDR1 SEHNR and CDR2 FQNEAQ (reference sequence). For the CDR3, the DNA is TGTGCCAGCATGCGGGGGGGCTCCTACAATGAGCAGTTCTTC. Protein product: CASMRGGSYNEQFF.

This chain links TRBV5-4 with TRBJ1-3; D possibly corresponds to TRBD1 (6 bases). V lost 3 bases and J lost 1, with 11 bases in between. Germline-derived CDR1 and CDR2 are SGHNT and YYREEE (reference sequence). This CDR3 has 15 residues. This CDR3 reads CASSSGGWSGNTIYF. CDR3 sequence (DNA): TGTGCCAGCAGCTCTGGGGGCTGGTCTGGAAACACCATATATTTT.

The V gene is TRBV2, the J gene TRBJ1-2, with 7 bases lining up with TRBD1. The germline CDR1 and CDR2 sequences are SNHLY and FYNNEI. V lost 4 bases to trimming and J lost 5 bases; unmatched junction nucleotides: 7. This CDR3 contains 14 residues. The CDR3 DNA reads TGTGCCAGCAGTGCCCCGGGACAGCCTTATGGCTACACCTTC. This gives the protein CASSAPGQPYGYTF. Looking up the rest from reference TRBV2 and TRBJ1-2 gives the full variable domain: EPEVTQTPSHQVTQMGQEVILRCVPISNHLYFYWYRQILGQKVEFLVSFYNNEISEKSEIFDDQFSVERPDGSNFTLKIRSTKLEDSAMYFCASSAPGQPYGYTFGSGTRLTVV.

Remarks on this clone: Germline is not matched at one junction end, which may reflect a read error. The chain recombines TRBV5-4 with TRBJ1-2; possibly TRBD1 for D (6 bases). CDR1 is SGHNT and CDR2 is YYREEE in the germline V gene (reference sequence). The CDR3 is made up of 15 amino acids. CDR3 sequence (DNA): TGTGCCGGCAGCTTGGGGACTAAACAGGGCTATGGCTACACCTTC. Translating it yields CAGSLGTKQGYGYTF.

The rearrangement links TRBV5-6 to TRBJ1-2; 7 bases align to TRBD1. The V and J ends lost 4 bases and 4 bases, in that order; junction bases with no gene match: 10. This CDR3 is built from 15 residues. Germline lookup yields CDR1 SGHDT and CDR2 YYEEEE. CDR3 in DNA: TGTGCCAGCAGCCCGACAGGGACCCGCGTCTATGGCTACACCTTC. As protein: CASSPTGTRVYGYTF.

The rearrangement joins TRBV9 to TRBJ1-6; no definite D call. The CDR3 consists of 16 residues. V lost 2 bases and J 5 bases, leaving 14 bases between the germline ends. The V gene's germline CDR1 is SGDLS and CDR2 YYNGEE. The CDR3 sequence: CASSVGVAENNSPLHF. CDR3 coding DNA: TGTGCCAGCAGCGTCGGGGTTGCCGAAAATAATTCACCCCTCCACTTT.

The rearrangement uses TRBV19 and TRBJ2-2, with D perhaps TRBD1 or TRBD2 (5 bases each). Germline V gene lookup returns CDR1 LNHDA and CDR2 SQIVND (reference sequence). The CDR3 covers 13 residues. The ends were cut back, 4 bases at V and 6 bases at J, with 9 bases in the middle. This CDR3 reads CASSNQGAGELFF. The DNA for the CDR3 is TGTGCCAGTAGTAACCAGGGAGCCGGGGAGCTGTTTTTT.

The chain couples TRBV5-1 to TRBJ2-1; D gene unclear. The CDR3 has 12 amino acids. V gave up 5 bases and J gave up 7 bases, with 10 bases separating them. CDR1 is SGHRS, CDR2 YFSETQ, per germline. The CDR3 loop is CASSTEINEQFF. CDR3 nucleotide sequence: TGCGCCAGCAGTACAGAAATAAATGAGCAGTTCTTC.